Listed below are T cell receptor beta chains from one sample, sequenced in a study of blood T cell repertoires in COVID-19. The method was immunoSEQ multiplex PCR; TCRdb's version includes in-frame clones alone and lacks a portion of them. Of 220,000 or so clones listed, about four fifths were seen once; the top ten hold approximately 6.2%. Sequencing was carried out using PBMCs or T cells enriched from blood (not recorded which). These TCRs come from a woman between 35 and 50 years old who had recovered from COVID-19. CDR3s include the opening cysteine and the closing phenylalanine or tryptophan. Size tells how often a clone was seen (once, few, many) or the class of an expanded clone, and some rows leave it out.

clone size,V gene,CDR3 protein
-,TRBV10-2,CASSEGPNYGYTF
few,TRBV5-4,CASSFHAGGRAHEQYF
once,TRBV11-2,CASSLRVSPNEKLFF
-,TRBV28,CASSFGTGNTGELFF
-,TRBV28,CASNLQDRGKLFF
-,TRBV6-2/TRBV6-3,CASSYPRQGRTNEQFF
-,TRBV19,CASSIGLAGAGELFF
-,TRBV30,CAWSRTDNYGYTF
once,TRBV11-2,CASRSLQGSYNEQFF
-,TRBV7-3,CASSLQGGLAGVTQYF
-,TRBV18,CASSPSGTGGEKLFF
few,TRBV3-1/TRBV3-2,CASSRTSGSYEQYF
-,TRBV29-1,CSVGGTTTFSGSEETQYF
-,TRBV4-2,CASSQVWVSGRGPDTQYF
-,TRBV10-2,CASSDLGQYSNQPQHF
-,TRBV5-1,CASSSPLTTSGQETQYF
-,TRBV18,CASSLYAGDSNEKLFF
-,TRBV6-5,CASSRDSDYGYTF
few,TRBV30,CAWIPQGANYGYTF
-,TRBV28,CASSLISPVGRATEAFF
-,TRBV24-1,CATSDLQGGGETQYF
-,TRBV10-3,CAISESGDREDTIYF
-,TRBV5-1,CASSSTSGAQETQYF
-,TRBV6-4,CASRAGRGAPEAFF
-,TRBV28,CASSPPASADTQYF
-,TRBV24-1,CATSEGEPNYGYTF
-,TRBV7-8,CASSRLAGGSDTQYF
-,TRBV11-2,CASSSARYGYTF
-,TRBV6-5,CASRLAGGQVDTQYF
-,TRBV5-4,CASSLGGGTDTQYF
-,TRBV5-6,CASSAAGPQHF
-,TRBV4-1,CASSPTRGNTEAFF
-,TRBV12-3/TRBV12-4,CASSPRGTQYF
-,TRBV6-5,CASSYSREAQGSEQFF
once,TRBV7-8,CASSLVYGGLDF
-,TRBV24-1,CATSDPLNTEAFF
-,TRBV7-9,CASSQGGANYGYTF
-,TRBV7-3,CASSLTREAGGNEQFF
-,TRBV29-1,CSASLLSSYNEQFF
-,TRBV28,CASPSRQGSVNTEAFF
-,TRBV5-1,CASSLEGLYNEQFF
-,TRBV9,CASSPQLVYSGANVLTF
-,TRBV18,CASSPGLNTGELFF
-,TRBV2,CASSGQGLIGYTF
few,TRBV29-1,CSVETSFWTQYF
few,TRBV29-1,CSVEDLAGGYTF
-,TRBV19,CASSPDPPRKAGYTF
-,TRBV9,CASSVLGLAGGGFNEQFF
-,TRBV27,CASTRGSYTGELFF
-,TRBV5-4,CASSLGLASTDTQYF
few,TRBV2,CASMRTFLTYNEQFF
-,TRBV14,CASSQTRTGELFF
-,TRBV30,CAWGGLAGVSNEQFF